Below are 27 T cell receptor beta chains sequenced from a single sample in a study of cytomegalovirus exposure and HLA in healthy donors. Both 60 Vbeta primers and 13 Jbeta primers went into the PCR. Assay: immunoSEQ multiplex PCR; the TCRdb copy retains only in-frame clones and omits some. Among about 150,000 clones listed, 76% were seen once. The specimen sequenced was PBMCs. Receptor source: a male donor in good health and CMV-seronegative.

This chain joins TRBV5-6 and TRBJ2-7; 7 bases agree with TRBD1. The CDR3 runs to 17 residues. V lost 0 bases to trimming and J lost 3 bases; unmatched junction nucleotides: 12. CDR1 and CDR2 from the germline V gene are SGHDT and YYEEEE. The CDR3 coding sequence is TGTGCCAGCAGCTTGGGAAAGCTAGGGGGACAGTTCTACGAGCAGTACTTC. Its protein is CASSLGKLGGQFYEQYF.

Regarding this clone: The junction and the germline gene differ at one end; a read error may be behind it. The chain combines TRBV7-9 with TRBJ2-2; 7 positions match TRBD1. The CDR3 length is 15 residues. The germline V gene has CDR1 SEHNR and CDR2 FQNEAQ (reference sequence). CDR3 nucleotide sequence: TGTTCCAGCAGCTACCGGGACAGCCTCACCGGGGAGCTGTTTTTT. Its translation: CSSSYRDSLTGELFF.

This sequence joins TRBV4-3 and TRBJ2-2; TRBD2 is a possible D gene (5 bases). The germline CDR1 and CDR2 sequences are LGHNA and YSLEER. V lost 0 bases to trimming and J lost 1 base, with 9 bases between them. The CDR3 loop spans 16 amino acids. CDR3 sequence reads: CASSQEAERNTGELFF. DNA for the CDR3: TGCGCCAGCAGCCAAGAAGCGGAGAGGAACACCGGGGAGCTGTTTTTT.

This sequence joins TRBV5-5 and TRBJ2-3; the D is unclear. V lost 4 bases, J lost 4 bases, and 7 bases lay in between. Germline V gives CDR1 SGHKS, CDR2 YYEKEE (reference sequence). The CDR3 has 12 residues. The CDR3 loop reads CASSRLPDTQYF. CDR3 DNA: TGTGCCAGCAGCCGTCTCCCAGATACGCAGTATTTT. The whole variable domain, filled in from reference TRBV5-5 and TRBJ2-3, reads DAGVTQSPTHLIKTRGQQVTLRCSPISGHKSVSWYQQVLGQGPQFIFQYYEKEERGRGNFPDRFSARQFPNYSSELNVNALLLGDSALYLCASSRLPDTQYFGPGTRLTVL.

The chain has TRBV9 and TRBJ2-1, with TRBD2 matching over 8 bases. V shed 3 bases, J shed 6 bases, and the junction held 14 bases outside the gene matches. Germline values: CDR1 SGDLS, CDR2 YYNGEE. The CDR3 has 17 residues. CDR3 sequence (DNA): TGTGCCAGCAGCGAGGGTTCGGTCGGGGGGGCTTTCAATGAGCAGTTCTTC. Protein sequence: CASSEGSVGGAFNEQFF.

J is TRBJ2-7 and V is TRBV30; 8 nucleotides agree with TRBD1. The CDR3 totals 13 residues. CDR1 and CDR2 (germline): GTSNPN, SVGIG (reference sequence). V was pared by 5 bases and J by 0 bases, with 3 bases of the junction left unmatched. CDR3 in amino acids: CAWSDRVSYEQYF. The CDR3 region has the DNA TGTGCCTGGTCGGACAGGGTCTCCTACGAGCAGTACTTC.

The CDR3 DNA sequence: TGTGCCAGCAGTGATGGCGGTAGCTCCTACAATGAGCAGTTCTTC. Protein product: CASSDGGSSYNEQFF. The chain uses TRBV6-1 and TRBJ2-1, with D unresolved. This CDR3 contains 15 residues. Per germline, CDR1 MNHNS and CDR2 SASEGT. V lost 3 bases to trimming and J lost 0 bases, with 9 bases between them.

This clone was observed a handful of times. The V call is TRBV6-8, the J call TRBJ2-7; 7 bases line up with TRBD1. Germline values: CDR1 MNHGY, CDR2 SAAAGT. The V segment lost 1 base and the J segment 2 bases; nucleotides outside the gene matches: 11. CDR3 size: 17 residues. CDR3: CASSYWAGGPPPYEQYF. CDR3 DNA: TGTGCCAGCAGTTACTGGGCAGGGGGACCTCCTCCCTACGAGCAGTACTTC.

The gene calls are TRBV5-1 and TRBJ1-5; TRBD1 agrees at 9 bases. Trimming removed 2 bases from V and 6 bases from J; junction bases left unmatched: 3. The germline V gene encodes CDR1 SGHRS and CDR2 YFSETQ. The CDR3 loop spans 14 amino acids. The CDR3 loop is CASSLQGAGQPQHF. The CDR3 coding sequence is TGCGCCAGCAGCTTACAGGGGGCTGGTCAGCCCCAGCATTTT.

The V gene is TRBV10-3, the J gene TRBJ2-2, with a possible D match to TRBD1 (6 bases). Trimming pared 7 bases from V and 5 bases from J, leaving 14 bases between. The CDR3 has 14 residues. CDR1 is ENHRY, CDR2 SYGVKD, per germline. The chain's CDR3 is CAIKQGIWTGELFF. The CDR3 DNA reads TGTGCCATCAAGCAGGGGATATGGACCGGGGAGCTGTTTTTT.

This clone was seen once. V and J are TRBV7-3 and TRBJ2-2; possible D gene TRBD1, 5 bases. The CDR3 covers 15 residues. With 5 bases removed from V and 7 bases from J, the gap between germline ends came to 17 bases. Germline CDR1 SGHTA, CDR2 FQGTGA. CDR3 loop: CASSPLGVKGGELFF. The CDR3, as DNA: TGTGCCAGCAGCCCTCTAGGGGTGAAAGGCGGGGAGCTGTTTTTT.

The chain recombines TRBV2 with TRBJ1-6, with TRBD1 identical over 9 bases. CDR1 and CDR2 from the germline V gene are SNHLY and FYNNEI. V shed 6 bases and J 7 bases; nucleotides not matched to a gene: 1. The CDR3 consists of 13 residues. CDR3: CASRGQGNSPLHF. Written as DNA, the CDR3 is TGTGCCAGCAGAGGACAGGGGAATTCACCCCTCCACTTT.

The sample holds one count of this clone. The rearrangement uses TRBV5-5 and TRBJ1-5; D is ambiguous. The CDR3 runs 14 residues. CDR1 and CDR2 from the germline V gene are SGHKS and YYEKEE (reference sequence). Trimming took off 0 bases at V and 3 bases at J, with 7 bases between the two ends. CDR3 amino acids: CASSLGGNNQPQHF. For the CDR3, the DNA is TGTGCCAGCAGCTTGGGCGGAAACAATCAGCCCCAGCATTTT.

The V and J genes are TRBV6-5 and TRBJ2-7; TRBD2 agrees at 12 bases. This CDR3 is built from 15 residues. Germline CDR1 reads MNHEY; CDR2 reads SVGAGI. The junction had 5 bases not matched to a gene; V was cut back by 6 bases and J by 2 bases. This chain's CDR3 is CASRPRTSGTYEQYF. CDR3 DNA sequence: TGTGCCAGCAGGCCCAGGACTAGCGGGACCTACGAGCAGTACTTC.

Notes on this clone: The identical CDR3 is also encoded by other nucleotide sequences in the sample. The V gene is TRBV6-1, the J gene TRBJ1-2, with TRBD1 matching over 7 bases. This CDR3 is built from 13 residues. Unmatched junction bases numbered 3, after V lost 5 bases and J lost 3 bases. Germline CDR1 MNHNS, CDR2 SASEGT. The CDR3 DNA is TGTGCCAGCAGTCCTACAGGGGACTATGGCTACACCTTC. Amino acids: CASSPTGDYGYTF.

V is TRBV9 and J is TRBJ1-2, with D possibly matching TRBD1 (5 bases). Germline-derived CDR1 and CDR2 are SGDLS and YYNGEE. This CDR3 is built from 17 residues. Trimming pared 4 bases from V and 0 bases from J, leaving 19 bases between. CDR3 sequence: CASSPWGEPPTNYGYTF. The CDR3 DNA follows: TGTGCCAGCAGCCCCTGGGGGGAGCCGCCTACTAACTATGGCTACACCTTC.

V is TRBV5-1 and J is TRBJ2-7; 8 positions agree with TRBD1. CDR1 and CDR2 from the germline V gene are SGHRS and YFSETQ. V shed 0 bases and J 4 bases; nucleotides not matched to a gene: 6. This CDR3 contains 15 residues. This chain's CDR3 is CASSLGTGTLYEQYF. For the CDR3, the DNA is TGCGCCAGCAGCTTGGGGACAGGGACTCTTTACGAGCAGTACTTC. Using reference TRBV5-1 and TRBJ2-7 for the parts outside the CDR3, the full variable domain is KAGVTQTPRYLIKTRGQQVTLSCSPISGHRSVSWYQQTPGQGLQFLFEYFSETQRNKGNFPGRFSGRQFSNSRSEMNVSTLELGDSALYLCASSLGTGTLYEQYFGPGTRLTVT.

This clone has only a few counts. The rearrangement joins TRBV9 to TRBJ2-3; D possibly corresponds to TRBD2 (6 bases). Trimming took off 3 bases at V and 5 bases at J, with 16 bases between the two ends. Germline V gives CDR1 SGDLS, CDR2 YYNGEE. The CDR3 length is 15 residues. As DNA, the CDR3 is TGTGCCAGCAGCGGATCCGGGACTTGGGGAGATACGCAGTATTTT. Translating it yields CASSGSGTWGDTQYF.

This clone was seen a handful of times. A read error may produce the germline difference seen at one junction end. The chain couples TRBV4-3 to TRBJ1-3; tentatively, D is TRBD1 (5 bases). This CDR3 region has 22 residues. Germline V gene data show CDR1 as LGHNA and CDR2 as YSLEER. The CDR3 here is CASSKERGVSGSASNSGNTIYF. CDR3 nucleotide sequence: TGCGCCAGCAGCAAAGAGAGGGGTGTGAGCGGGTCTGCTTCGAACTCTGGAAACACCATATATTTT.

This CDR3 is CASSKPGQVNTEAFF. CDR3 nucleotides: TGTGCCAGCAGTAAGCCGGGACAAGTGAACACTGAAGCTTTCTTT. V usage is TRBV6-5 and J usage is TRBJ1-1, with D maybe TRBD1 (6 bases). CDR1 is MNHEY and CDR2 is SVGAGI in the germline V gene. The CDR3 spans 15 residues. V dropped 5 bases and J dropped 0 bases, with 13 bases sitting between them.

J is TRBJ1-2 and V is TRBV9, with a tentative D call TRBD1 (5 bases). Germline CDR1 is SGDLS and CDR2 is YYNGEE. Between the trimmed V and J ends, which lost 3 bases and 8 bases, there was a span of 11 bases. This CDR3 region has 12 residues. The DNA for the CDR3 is TGTGCCAGCAGCGGGGGGGGGAAGGGCTACACCTTC. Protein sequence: CASSGGGKGYTF.

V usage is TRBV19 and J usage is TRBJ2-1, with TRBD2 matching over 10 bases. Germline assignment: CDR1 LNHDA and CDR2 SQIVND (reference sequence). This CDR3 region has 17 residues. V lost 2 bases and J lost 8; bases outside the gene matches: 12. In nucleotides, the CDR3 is TGTGCCAGTAGTATACTAGCGGGAGTATCCGTGGACTATGAGCAGTTCTTC. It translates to CASSILAGVSVDYEQFF. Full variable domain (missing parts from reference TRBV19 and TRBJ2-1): DGGITQSPKYLFRKEGQNVTLSCEQNLNHDAMYWYRQDPGQGLRLIYYSQIVNDFQKGDIAEGYSVSREKKESFPLTVTSAQKNPTAFYLCASSILAGVSVDYEQFFGPGTRLTVL.

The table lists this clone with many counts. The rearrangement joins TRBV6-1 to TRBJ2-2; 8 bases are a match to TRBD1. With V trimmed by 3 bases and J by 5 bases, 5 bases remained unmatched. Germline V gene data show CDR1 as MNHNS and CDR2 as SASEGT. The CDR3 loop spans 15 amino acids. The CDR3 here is CASSDGGQETGELFF. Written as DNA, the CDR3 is TGTGCCAGCAGTGATGGGGGACAGGAGACCGGGGAGCTGTTTTTT.

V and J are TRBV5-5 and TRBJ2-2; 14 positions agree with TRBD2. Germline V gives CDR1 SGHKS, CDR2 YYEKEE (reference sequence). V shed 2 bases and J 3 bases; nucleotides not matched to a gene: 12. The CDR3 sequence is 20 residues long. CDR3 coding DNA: TGTGCCAGCAGCTTTTACCTCAGGGGACTAGCGGGAGTCGACACCGGGGAGCTGTTTTTT. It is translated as CASSFYLRGLAGVDTGELFF.

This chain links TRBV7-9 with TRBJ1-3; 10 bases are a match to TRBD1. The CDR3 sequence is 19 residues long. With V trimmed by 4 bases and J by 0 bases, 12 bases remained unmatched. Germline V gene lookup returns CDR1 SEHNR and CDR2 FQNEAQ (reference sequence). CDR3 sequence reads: CASSSGGTGVASSGNTIYF. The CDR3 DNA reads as TGTGCCAGCAGCTCGGGGGGGACAGGGGTCGCGAGCTCTGGAAACACCATATATTTT.

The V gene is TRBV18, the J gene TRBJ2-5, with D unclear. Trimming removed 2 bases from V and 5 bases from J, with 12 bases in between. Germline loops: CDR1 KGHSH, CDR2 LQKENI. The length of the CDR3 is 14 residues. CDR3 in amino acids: CASSPTVVRETQYF. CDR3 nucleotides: TGTGCCAGCTCACCAACTGTCGTGAGGGAGACCCAGTACTTC.

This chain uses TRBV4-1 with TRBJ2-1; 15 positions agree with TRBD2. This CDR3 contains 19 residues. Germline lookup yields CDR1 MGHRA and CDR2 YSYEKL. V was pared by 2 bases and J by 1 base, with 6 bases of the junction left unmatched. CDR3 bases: TGCGCCAGCAGCCAACGGACTAGCGGGAGGGCCGGGTCCTACAATGAGCAGTTCTTC. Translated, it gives CASSQRTSGRAGSYNEQFF.